Shown below are 32 T cell receptor beta chains from a single sample sequenced in a study of shared clonotypes between healthy human individuals. Profiled with immunoSEQ multiplex PCR; TCRdb holds only in-frame clones, not every one. The table shows about 110,000 clones, with over 65% occurring only once. The sample taken for sequencing was memory CD8+ T cells sorted from blood. Indicated subset: CD45RO+ cells pooled with CCR7-negative TemRA cells. The origin of the receptors is a woman aged 25 to 39 in good health.

The chain links TRBV7-9 to TRBJ2-7, with TRBD1 matching 7 bases. This CDR3 spans 12 amino acids. Germline V gene sequence: CDR1 SEHNR, CDR2 FQNEAQ (reference sequence). V dropped 8 bases and J dropped 5; count of bases not matched to a gene: 6. For the CDR3, the DNA is TGTGCCAGCGCCGGGCAGGGGGACGAGCAGTACTTC. This translates into CASAGQGDEQYF. Drawing the rest from reference TRBV7-9 and TRBJ2-7, the complete variable domain is DTGVSQNPRHKITKRGQNVTFRCDPISEHNRLYWYRQTLGQGPEFLTYFQNEAQLEKSRLLSDRFSAERPKGSFSTLEIQRTEQGDSAMYLCASAGQGDEQYFGPGTRLTVT.

Regarding this clone: This likely stems from a read error, as it lies one base from a far larger clone. Other DNA sequences in this specimen translate into the identical CDR3. This chain connects TRBV25-1 to TRBJ2-7, with no clear D. Per the germline V gene, CDR1 is MGHDK and CDR2 is SYGVNS. The V and J ends lost 3 bases and 3 bases respectively, with 6 bases between them. This CDR3 region has 12 residues. The DNA for the CDR3 is TGTGCCAGCAGTGAGTCCGGCTACGAGCAGTACTTC. It specifies CASSESGYEQYF.

This clone was observed a few times. This sequence joins TRBV28 and TRBJ2-1; 10 bases agree with TRBD2. The CDR3 totals 17 residues. V was clipped by 3 bases and J by 9 bases; unmatched bases: 14. Germline CDR1 MDHEN, CDR2 SYDVKM. DNA for the CDR3: TGTGCCAGCAGTTTGGGCGGAGCGGGAGGGCCCTCGGTTGAGCAGTTCTTC. Translation gives CASSLGGAGGPSVEQFF.

The rearrangement uses TRBV7-6 and TRBJ2-7; D gene unclear. The CDR3 runs to 14 residues. V dropped 2 bases and J dropped 1 base, with 9 bases sitting between them. Germline CDR1 is SGHVS and CDR2 is FNYEAQ. The CDR3 reads CASSLLGLSYEQYF. In DNA form, the CDR3 reads TGTGCCAGCAGCTTACTAGGTCTATCCTACGAGCAGTACTTC.

In this sample, this clone turned up a few times. The chain links TRBV5-4 to TRBJ2-7; D gene unclear. The CDR3 is made up of 13 amino acids. Per the germline V gene, CDR1 is SGHNT and CDR2 is YYREEE (reference sequence). V dropped 0 bases and J dropped 6 bases, with 10 bases sitting between them. This CDR3 reads CASSLAPQLEQYF. CDR3 DNA: TGTGCCAGCAGCTTGGCTCCACAGCTCGAGCAGTACTTC.

The CDR3 sequence: CASSYSLRGSEELFF. In DNA, the CDR3 is TGTGCCAGCAGTTATAGTCTCCGGGGGAGTGAGGAGCTGTTTTTT. The gene calls are TRBV6-6 and TRBJ2-2; possible D gene TRBD2, 6 bases. Trimming cost V 3 bases and J 10 bases, with 18 bases left between them. Germline V gene lookup returns CDR1 MNHNY and CDR2 SVGAGI (reference sequence). The CDR3 is 15 amino acids.

The chain has TRBV15 and TRBJ2-3, with D possibly being TRBD2 (5 bases). Trimming left V 0 bases short and J 1 base short, with 11 bases between. CDR1 and CDR2 from the germline V gene are LNHNV and YYDKDF (reference sequence). The CDR3 extends over 16 amino acids. The DNA of the CDR3 is TGTGCCACCAGCAGAGATTCCGGTAGCGGCACAGATACGCAGTATTTT. Its translation: CATSRDSGSGTDTQYF.

The chain joins TRBV25-1 to TRBJ2-1; 9 nucleotides align to TRBD1. Germline CDR1 and CDR2: MGHDK and SYGVNS. The V gene end was trimmed by 4 bases and the J gene end by 4 bases; junction bases not matched to a gene: 5. The CDR3 is 15 residues long. The CDR3 loop reads CASSGRDREYNEQFF. The CDR3 DNA reads TGTGCCAGCAGTGGCCGGGACAGGGAATACAATGAGCAGTTCTTC.

Turning to this clone: One base separates it from a far larger clone, so it is likely a read error. The chain couples TRBV15 to TRBJ1-4, with unresolved D. Looked up from germline, CDR1 is LNHNV and CDR2 is YYDKDF (reference sequence). This CDR3 is 16 amino acids long. Here the CDR3 reads CATSRALEGGDEKPFF. Here the CDR3 DNA reads TGTGCCACCAGCAGAGCTCTGGAGGGAGGTGATGAAAAACCGTTTTTT.

The count of this clone is one. This chain joins TRBV11-3 and TRBJ1-1, with D unresolved. There are 13 residues in the CDR3. Deletions cut 1 base from V and 2 bases from J, with 5 bases between. The germline V gene has CDR1 SGHNT and CDR2 YENEEA. CDR3 bases: TGTGCCAGCAGCTTAGGCAGCAACACTGAAGCTTTCTTT. Encoded protein: CASSLGSNTEAFF.

The gene calls are TRBV5-1 and TRBJ1-2; no clear D. CDR1 is SGHRS and CDR2 is YFSETQ in the germline V gene. The V gene lost 0 bases and the J gene lost 0 bases, with 9 bases spanning the gap. The CDR3 consists of 15 residues. In DNA form, the CDR3 reads TGCGCCAGCAGCTTGGTACCATCTACTAACTATGGCTACACCTTC. It codes for CASSLVPSTNYGYTF.

This clone was found a few times. The chain carries TRBV6-5 and TRBJ1-2; D may be TRBD1 (6 bases). V was pared by 5 bases and J by 4 bases, with 17 bases between. The CDR3 consists of 15 residues. Germline CDR1 reads MNHEY; CDR2 reads SVGAGI. The chain's CDR3 is CASSVHSTGLYGYTF. The CDR3 bases are TGTGCCAGCAGTGTTCACTCGACAGGCCTCTATGGCTACACCTTC.

This clone was counted a single time. The genes are TRBV28 and TRBJ2-7; TRBD2 agrees at 9 bases. Trimming removed 3 bases from V and 3 bases from J; junction bases left unmatched: 12. The V gene's germline CDR1 is MDHEN and CDR2 SYDVKM. The CDR3 consists of 17 residues. The CDR3 region is CASSLERLAGSSYEQYF. The CDR3 DNA is TGTGCCAGCAGTTTGGAAAGGCTAGCGGGATCTAGCTACGAGCAGTACTTC.

The chain couples TRBV29-1 to TRBJ2-3; D gene unclear. V was cut by 3 bases and J by 4 bases, with 11 bases left in between. There are 13 residues in the CDR3. Germline V gene lookup returns CDR1 SQVTM and CDR2 ANQGSEA. The CDR3 DNA is TGCAGCGTTGAGGCCTCCGCTGCAGATACGCAGTATTTT. Protein product: CSVEASAADTQYF.

This clone was detected a few times. The chain is built from TRBV5-1 and TRBJ2-7; D may be TRBD1 (7 bases). The CDR3 is 14 amino acids. The V end was cut by 0 bases, the J end by 5 bases, with 12 bases between. The V gene's germline CDR1 is SGHRS and CDR2 YFSETQ. The CDR3 loop is CASSLGGRGDEQYF. The CDR3 DNA sequence: TGCGCCAGCAGCTTGGGTGGCAGGGGGGACGAGCAGTACTTC.

The rearrangement links TRBV27 to TRBJ2-7, with no clear D. Trimming stripped 2 bases from V and 0 bases from J, with 11 bases between. The CDR3 has 15 amino acids. The V gene's germline CDR1 is MNHEY and CDR2 SMNVEV (reference sequence). The DNA for the CDR3 is TGTGCCAGCAGTTTAGATTGGGTCTTCTCCTACGAGCAGTACTTC. This translates into CASSLDWVFSYEQYF.

This CDR3 is CASSRQRYSGNTIYF. DNA for the CDR3: TGTGCCAGCAGCCGACAGCGATACTCTGGAAACACCATATATTTT. This chain connects TRBV5-6 to TRBJ1-3; perhaps TRBD1 as D (5 bases). Germline V CDR1 and CDR2: SGHDT, YYEEEE. Deletions cut 4 bases from V and 0 bases from J, with 11 bases between. The CDR3 consists of 15 residues.

V usage is TRBV11-2 and J usage is TRBJ2-7, with no clear D. The germline gives CDR1 SGHAT, CDR2 FQNNGV. The ends were cut back, 2 bases at V and 6 bases at J, with 8 bases in the middle. CDR3 length: 12 residues. CDR3 DNA: TGTGCCAGCAGCTTATCATTGCGCGAGCAGTACTTC. Its protein product is CASSLSLREQYF. The full variable domain, completed using reference TRBV11-2 and TRBJ2-7, is EAGVAQSPRYKIIEKRQSVAFWCNPISGHATLYWYQQILGQGPKLLIQFQNNGVVDDSQLPKDRFSAERLKGVDSTLKIQPAKLEDSAVYLCASSLSLREQYFGPGTRLTVT.

This clone was seen at least ten times. Other DNA sequences within the sample encode an identical CDR3. The chain recombines TRBV27 with TRBJ2-5; D possibly matches TRBD1 or TRBD2 (5 bases each). The length of the CDR3 is 14 residues. Germline V gives CDR1 MNHEY, CDR2 SMNVEV (reference sequence). V was trimmed by 5 bases and J by 5 bases, leaving 15 bases between them. DNA for the CDR3: TGTGCCAGCAGTCCAGGGACGAGAGGGGAGACCCAGTACTTC. It translates to CASSPGTRGETQYF.

As to this clone: Within the sample, other DNA sequences also encode this same CDR3. The gene calls are TRBV11-2 and TRBJ2-7; TRBD2 is a possible D gene (5 bases). The V gene's germline CDR1 is SGHAT and CDR2 FQNNGV. The V and J ends lost 1 base and 1 base respectively, with 8 bases between them. CDR3 size: 14 residues. The CDR3, as DNA: TGTGCCAGCAGCTTAGGGCTAGCATCCTACGAGCAGTACTTC. Its protein product is CASSLGLASYEQYF.

V is TRBV9 and J is TRBJ2-1; 8 bases map to TRBD1. V trimming: 4 bases; J trimming: 5 bases; junction bases outside the gene matches: 2. Germline-derived CDR1 and CDR2 are SGDLS and YYNGEE. This CDR3 comprises 13 residues. CDR3 sequence (DNA): TGTGCCAGCAGCATGACAGGGGACAATGAGCAGTTCTTC. This gives the protein CASSMTGDNEQFF.

The chain is built from TRBV5-1 and TRBJ1-1; no firm D call. The CDR3 length is 12 residues. Germline V gives CDR1 SGHRS, CDR2 YFSETQ. V dropped 5 bases and J dropped 4 bases, with 9 bases sitting between them. The CDR3 nucleotides read TGCGCCAGCAGAAGGACCGCCACTGAAGCTTTCTTT. This codes for CASRRTATEAFF.

This clone is labeled medium-sized (0.01 to 0.1%). The rearrangement joins TRBV6-4 to TRBJ2-1; D possibly corresponds to TRBD2 (6 bases). CDR1 MRHNA and CDR2 SNTAGT come from the germline V gene. The V end lost 4 bases, the J end lost 1 base, and 11 bases lay between the germline ends. CDR3 size: 15 residues. This CDR3 is CASSAGVGSYNEQFF. The CDR3 coding sequence is TGTGCCAGCAGTGCGGGAGTGGGATCCTACAATGAGCAGTTCTTC.

V is TRBV15 and J is TRBJ1-1; no firm D call. The germline CDR1 and CDR2 sequences are LNHNV and YYDKDF (reference sequence). V was shortened by 0 bases and J by 6 bases, with 14 bases between the two germline ends. This CDR3 spans 15 amino acids. The CDR3 DNA is TGTGCCACCAGCAGAGATAGGGAGGGAAGCGCTGAAGCTTTCTTT. Its protein is CATSRDREGSAEAFF.

There are a few counts of this clone. This chain joins TRBV7-8 and TRBJ2-7, with 8 bases matching TRBD2. J was trimmed by 3 bases and V by 5 bases; bases with no gene match: 6. Germline loops: CDR1 SGHVS, CDR2 FQNEAQ. The CDR3 has 14 amino acids. The CDR3 is CASSQVAGGYEQYF. DNA for the CDR3: TGTGCCAGCAGCCAAGTGGCGGGAGGCTACGAGCAGTACTTC.

The rearrangement uses TRBV10-3 and TRBJ2-3, with 11 bases fitting TRBD2. Germline-derived CDR1 and CDR2 are ENHRY and SYGVKD. V lost 5 bases, J lost 1 base, and 8 bases stayed unmatched. The CDR3 has 17 amino acids. The CDR3 region has the DNA TGTGCCATCAGTCGACTAGCGGGATCCCTACGCACAGATACGCAGTATTTT. It codes for CAISRLAGSLRTDTQYF.

The chain employs TRBV28 and TRBJ2-1; 15 nucleotides match TRBD2. CDR1 is MDHEN, CDR2 SYDVKM, per germline. Losses at the gene ends were 6 bases for V and 0 bases for J; bases not matched to a gene: 9. The CDR3 totals 19 residues. The CDR3 coding sequence is TGTGCCAGCAGCCTGGGACTAGCGGGAGGTCCAAGCTCCTACAATGAGCAGTTCTTC. Amino acid sequence: CASSLGLAGGPSSYNEQFF.

The V call is TRBV30, the J call TRBJ1-1, with D possibly matching TRBD1 (6 bases). V dropped 3 bases and J dropped 0 bases, with 14 bases sitting between them. The CDR3 extends over 15 amino acids. The germline V gene has CDR1 GTSNPN and CDR2 SVGIG (reference sequence). CDR3 nucleotide sequence: TGTGCCTGGAGACCGGCAGGGGACCTGAACACTGAAGCTTTCTTT. Protein sequence: CAWRPAGDLNTEAFF.

This clone was seen ten or more times. This rearrangement joins TRBV15 to TRBJ2-6; 7 positions agree with TRBD1. CDR3 length equals 18 residues. V gave up 1 base and J gave up 3 bases; unmatched junction bases: 9. Germline assignment: CDR1 LNHNV and CDR2 YYDKDF (reference sequence). This CDR3 is CATSRVGPGGGGANVLTF. CDR3 in DNA: TGTGCCACCAGCAGAGTGGGGCCAGGGGGTGGTGGGGCCAACGTCCTGACTTTC.

V usage is TRBV11-2 and J usage is TRBJ2-7, with TRBD1 matching over 7 bases. This CDR3 has 18 residues. Germline V gene data show CDR1 as SGHAT and CDR2 as FQNNGV. V shed 5 bases and J 2 bases; nucleotides not matched to a gene: 18. The CDR3 loop reads CASSPDNSQGVFTYEQYF. CDR3 DNA sequence: TGTGCCAGCAGCCCCGATAACAGCCAGGGGGTGTTTACCTACGAGCAGTACTTC.

This clone appeared a few times. V and J are TRBV7-2 and TRBJ2-1, with a tentative D call TRBD2 (5 bases). Trimming took 1 base from V and 0 from J, leaving 10 bases between them. This CDR3 comprises 16 residues. Germline CDR1 reads SGHTA; CDR2 reads FQGNSA. CDR3 amino acids: CASSLDRGVSYNEQFF. In nucleotides, the CDR3 is TGTGCCAGCAGCTTAGACCGGGGAGTCTCCTACAATGAGCAGTTCTTC.

The chain carries TRBV2 and TRBJ1-1, with no clear D. Trimming took 7 bases from V and 3 from J, leaving 6 bases between them. This CDR3 comprises 11 residues. Germline lookup yields CDR1 SNHLY and CDR2 FYNNEI. CDR3 nucleotide sequence: TGTGCCAGCATAAGAGACACTGAAGCTTTCTTT. Protein product: CASIRDTEAFF.